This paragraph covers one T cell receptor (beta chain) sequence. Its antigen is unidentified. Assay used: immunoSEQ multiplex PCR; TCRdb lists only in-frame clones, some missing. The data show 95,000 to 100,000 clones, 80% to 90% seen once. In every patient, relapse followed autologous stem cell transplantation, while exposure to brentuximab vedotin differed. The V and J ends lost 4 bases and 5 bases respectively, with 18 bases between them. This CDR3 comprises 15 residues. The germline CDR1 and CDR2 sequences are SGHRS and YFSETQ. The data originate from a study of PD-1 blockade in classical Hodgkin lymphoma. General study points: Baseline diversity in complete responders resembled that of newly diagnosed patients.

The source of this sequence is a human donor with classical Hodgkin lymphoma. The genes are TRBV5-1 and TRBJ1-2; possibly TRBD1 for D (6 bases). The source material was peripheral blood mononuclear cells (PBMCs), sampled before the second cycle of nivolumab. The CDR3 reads CASSLNRAGEYGYTF. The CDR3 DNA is TGCGCCAGCAGCCTTAACAGGGCTGGCGAATATGGCTACACCTTC. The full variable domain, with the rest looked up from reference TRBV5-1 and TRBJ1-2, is KAGVTQTPRYLIKTRGQQVTLSCSPISGHRSVSWYQQTPGQGLQFLFEYFSETQRNKGNFPGRFSGRQFSNSRSEMNVSTLELGDSALYLCASSLNRAGEYGYTFGSGTRLTVV.